The T cell receptor (beta chain) under discussion was sequenced for a study of cytomegalovirus exposure and HLA in healthy donors. It was with 60 Vbeta and 13 Jbeta primers that the PCR ran. TCRdb's table, derived via immunoSEQ multiplex PCR, lists solely in-frame clones and lacks some. The table includes fewer than 150,000 clones, roughly three quarters detected once. A note on this clone: Its matching antigen is unknown.

Trimming cost V 11 bases and J 2 bases; bases outside gene matches: 15. The germline V gene has CDR1 ENHRY and CDR2 SYGVKD. The length of the CDR3 is 15 residues. Findings of the study overall: The authors later linked a missense DCLRE1C variant to TCR beta V- and J-gene trimming.

The chain couples TRBV10-3 to TRBJ2-7, with TRBD2 matching over 7 bases. The sample taken for sequencing was PBMCs. The sequence derives from a man aged 25 to 40 in good health and CMV-seronegative. The CDR3 is CASSDMTSLTYEQYF. The CDR3 DNA is TGTGCCTCTTCCGACATGACTAGCCTTACCTACGAGCAGTACTTC.